This entry concerns a single T cell receptor beta chain. This entry comes from a study of T cell changes during pregnancy in multiple sclerosis. Germline CDR1 MDHEN, CDR2 SYDVKM. The CDR3 has 14 amino acids. Trimming cost V 5 bases and J 7 bases, with 18 bases left between them. Clones were read by immunoSEQ multiplex PCR, and TCRdb kept only the in-frame ones, dropping some. The table shows about 70,000 clones, with more than 85% occurring only once. The sequence derives from a female donor with multiple sclerosis, enrolled in a pregnancy study. This chain joins TRBV28 and TRBJ2-7; the D gene is possibly TRBD1 (7 bases). Specimen: peripheral blood, collected in the first trimester of pregnancy. CDR3 amino acids: CASSLAEQGGEQYF. The CDR3, as DNA: TGTGCCAGCAGTCTCGCAGAGCAGGGGGGAGAGCAGTACTTC.